This record concerns one TCR beta chain sequence. Other DNA sequences in this sample translate to the same CDR3. Sequencing was performed with immunoSEQ multiplex PCR; in TCRdb, only in-frame clones are kept and a portion is missing. The sample contains roughly 97,000 clones, 91% of which appear only once. With 3 bases removed from V and 4 bases from J, the gap between germline ends came to 6 bases. This CDR3 comprises 12 residues. This sample is part of a study of blood T cell repertoires in COVID-19. Study as a whole: Samples taken during acute and convalescent COVID-19 were collected in the United States, Italy and Spain. The analysed material was cDNA or gDNA that came from T cells, B-cell-depleted T cells, or PBMCs.

The gene calls are TRBV12-3 or TRBV12-4 and TRBJ1-2; weak D call: TRBD1 (5 bases). The sequenced material came from peripheral blood. This TCR was sampled from a human donor in a cohort sampled during active COVID-19. The CDR3 loop reads CASSFQGYGYTF. In nucleotides, the CDR3 is TGTGCCAGCAGTTTCCAGGGCTATGGCTACACCTTC.